One sample yielded the 5 T cell receptor beta chains listed below, sequenced in a study of chemoradiotherapy in HPV16-positive cancers. Sequenced by immunoSEQ multiplex PCR; TCRdb stores in-frame clones only, minus some. The table shows 20,000 to 30,000 clones, with about 90% occurring only once. Sequenced here: blood, sampled from a patient who underwent chemoradiotherapy. These receptor sequences come from a human donor with HPV-associated anogenital cancer.

As concerns this clone: The sample carries other DNA sequences with the same CDR3. The chain is built from TRBV2 and TRBJ1-1; D might be TRBD1 (5 bases). The CDR3 is 14 residues long. Germline CDR1 reads SNHLY; CDR2 reads FYNNEI. V lost 7 bases, J lost 1 base, and 13 bases lay in between. CDR3 in amino acids: CASKYGDGNTEAFF. The CDR3 DNA follows: TGTGCCAGCAAGTATGGGGACGGGAACACTGAAGCTTTCTTT.

The chain couples TRBV7-2 to TRBJ2-5; 7 positions match TRBD1. CDR1 and CDR2 from the germline V gene are SGHTA and FQGNSA. This CDR3 contains 15 residues. Losses at the gene ends were 5 bases for V and 2 bases for J; bases not matched to a gene: 8. This CDR3 reads CASSRQGILQETQYF. As DNA, the CDR3 is TGTGCCAGCAGCCGACAGGGAATTTTACAAGAGACCCAGTACTTC.

The gene calls are TRBV30 and TRBJ2-3; D possibly corresponds to TRBD2 (6 bases). This CDR3 has 18 amino acids. Germline V lookup: CDR1 GTSNPN, CDR2 SVGIG (reference sequence). V lost 2 bases and J lost 1, with 22 bases in between. The chain's CDR3 is CAWSYNVFTAGRTDTQYF. The CDR3 nucleotides are TGTGCCTGGAGTTATAACGTTTTTACGGCGGGACGCACAGATACGCAGTATTTT.

The chain carries TRBV7-2 and TRBJ2-7; 7 nucleotides match TRBD2. There are 15 residues in the CDR3. The V gene's germline CDR1 is SGHTA and CDR2 FQGNSA. The J segment lost 0 bases and the V segment lost 3 bases, leaving 5 bases of the junction unmatched. The CDR3 DNA follows: TGTGCCAGCAGCTTGGCTTGGGACTACTCCTACGAGCAGTACTTC. Translated, it gives CASSLAWDYSYEQYF. Supplemented by reference TRBV7-2 and TRBJ2-7, the full variable domain reads GAGVSQSPSNKVTEKGKDVELRCDPISGHTALYWYRQSLGQGLEFLIYFQGNSAPDKSGLPSDRFSAERTGGSVSTLTIQRTQQEDSAVYLCASSLAWDYSYEQYFGPGTRLTVT.

This clone was observed a single time. The CDR3 sequence: CASSEQNFSGNTIYF. As DNA, the CDR3 is TGTGCCAGCAGTGAGCAAAACTTCTCTGGAAACACCATATATTTT. The chain joins TRBV2 to TRBJ1-3; D is unresolved. CDR3 length equals 15 residues. The V and J ends lost 3 bases and 0 bases respectively, with 9 bases between them. The germline V gene has CDR1 SNHLY and CDR2 FYNNEI. The full variable domain, rest sourced from reference TRBV2 and TRBJ1-3, is EPEVTQTPSHQVTQMGQEVILRCVPISNHLYFYWYRQILGQKVEFLVSFYNNEISEKSEIFDDQFSVERPDGSNFTLKIRSTKLEDSAMYFCASSEQNFSGNTIYFGEGSWLTVV.